Reported below is one TCR beta chain. The source of the sample is a study of blood T cell repertoires in COVID-19. Clones were read by immunoSEQ multiplex PCR, and TCRdb kept only the in-frame ones, dropping some. The sample lists about 300,000 clones; over 75% were seen once. Germline V lookup: CDR1 LNHDA, CDR2 SQIVND (reference sequence). With 0 bases removed from V and 4 bases from J, the gap between germline ends came to 13 bases. The CDR3 totals 15 residues. The chain employs TRBV19 and TRBJ2-7; D possibly corresponds to TRBD1 (6 bases). Sequencing was performed on PBMCs or T cells enriched from blood (not recorded which). This clonotype was obtained from a man younger than 45 who had recovered from COVID-19. The CDR3 DNA reads TGTGCCAGTAGTATAGAGGGGGCCCGGTATTACGAGCAGTACTTC. The encoded protein is CASSIEGARYYEQYF.